The clone carrying this T cell receptor beta chain was seen just once. Antigen specificity is unknown. Reverse transcription used roughly 0.45 to 1 ug RNA and random hexamers. Using its own MiXCR run on the immunoSEQ multiplex PCR reads, TCRdb lists one record per CDR3 protein. The sample yields roughly 160,000 distinct CDR3 sequences, around 95% seen once. This sample is drawn from a study of CD8 T cells in Susac syndrome. Findings of the study overall: The CD4+ T cell repertoires that were profiled in Susac syndrome showed no clonal expansion.

Germline-derived CDR1 and CDR2 are MNHEY and SVGEGT. The V gene lost 2 bases and the J gene lost 5 bases, with 9 bases spanning the gap. The CDR3 is made up of 13 amino acids. The gene calls are TRBV6-2 or TRBV6-3 and TRBJ1-1; D gene uncertain. Material for sequencing was CD4+ T cells from PBMCs. The source of this sequence is a human donor with Susac syndrome. The CDR3 sequence: CASSYQVRTEAFF. Here the CDR3 DNA reads TGTGCCAGCAGTTACCAGGTTCGGACTGAAGCTTTCTTT.